The entry below describes one T cell receptor beta chain. The antigen is not known. This sample was included in a study of blood T cells in healthy people across ages. General study results and limits: Bulk PBMC profiling left naive and antigen-experienced comparisons inconclusive. Comparison with aged donors showed that long-lived donors had more naive CD4+ cells and higher diversity. Researchers report that TCR beta diversity correlated strongly with naive T cell percentage.

PCR was performed a second time for 7 to 11 cycles using a sample-barcoded 5' primer and a J-beta primer mix. Tags on each cDNA molecule came from a template-switch adaptor with 12 random nucleotides. Via MiXCR, TCRdb re-called the 5' RACE reads, giving one row per CDR3 protein. This table has about a million distinct CDR3 sequences, approximately 50% appearing once. Germline CDR1 MNHEY, CDR2 SMNVEV (reference sequence). This CDR3 has 16 amino acids. V gave up 5 bases and J gave up 5 bases, with 21 bases separating them. The sequence came from a woman aged 55-69 years in good health. This chain joins TRBV27 and TRBJ2-5; D is possibly TRBD2 (6 bases). The sequenced sample was blood. The CDR3 nucleotides are TGTGCCAGCAGTCCCCGAGAATGGCGGGGTCGGGAGACCCAGTACTTC. Translation: CASSPREWRGRETQYF.